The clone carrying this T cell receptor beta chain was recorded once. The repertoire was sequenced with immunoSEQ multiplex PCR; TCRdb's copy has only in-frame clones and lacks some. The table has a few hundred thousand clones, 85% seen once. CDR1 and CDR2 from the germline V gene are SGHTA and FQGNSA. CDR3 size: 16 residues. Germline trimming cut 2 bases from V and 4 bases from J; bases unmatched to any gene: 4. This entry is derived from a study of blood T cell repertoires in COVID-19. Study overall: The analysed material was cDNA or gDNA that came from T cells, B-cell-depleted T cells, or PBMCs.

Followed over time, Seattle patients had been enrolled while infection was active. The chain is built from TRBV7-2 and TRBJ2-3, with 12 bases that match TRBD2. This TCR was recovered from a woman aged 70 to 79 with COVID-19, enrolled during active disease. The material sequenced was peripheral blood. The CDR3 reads CASSLRLAGGPDTQYF. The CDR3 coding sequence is TGTGCCAGCAGCTTAAGGCTAGCGGGGGGGCCAGATACGCAGTATTTT.